This T cell receptor beta chain originates from a study of blood T cell repertoires in COVID-19. Study as a whole: The origin of the acute and convalescent COVID-19 samples was the United States, Italy and Spain. Sources were T cells, B-cell-depleted T cells, or PBMCs; the material itself was cDNA or gDNA.

The length of the CDR3 is 13 residues. Between the trimmed V and J ends, which lost 3 bases and 9 bases, there was a span of 12 bases. CDR1 is GTSNPN and CDR2 is SVGIG in the germline V gene (reference sequence). In the original processing: Estimation of nucleated cell counts was performed using reference gene primer amplification. Sequencing was performed with immunoSEQ multiplex PCR; in TCRdb, only in-frame clones are kept and a portion is missing. That table furnishes V, J and clone size, whereas the DNA furnished D and trimming. The data contain some 200,000 clones, around 85% of them singletons.

This receptor was identified in a woman in her fifties or sixties with acute or convalescent COVID-19. Specimen: peripheral blood. The V gene is TRBV30, the J gene TRBJ1-6; D perhaps matches TRBD1 (5 bases). The CDR3 loop reads CAWRGGLSSPLHF. Here the CDR3 DNA reads TGTGCCTGGAGGGGGGGTTTAAGTTCACCCCTCCACTTT.